These 27 T cell receptor beta chains share one sample of origin, sequenced in a study of blood T cell repertoires in COVID-19. Some clones are missing from TCRdb's copy, which holds only in-frame ones; the method was immunoSEQ multiplex PCR. This sample has over 110,000 clones, with about 86% found just once. The source material was peripheral blood. The source is a human donor in a cohort sampled during active COVID-19.

This clone was detected once. The CDR3 DNA reads as TGTGCCAGCAGCCCTTCAGCGACTAGCGGAGTTCCCCAGTACTTC. It codes for CASSPSATSGVPQYF. This chain links TRBV3-1 (or the pseudogene TRBV3-2) with TRBJ2-5; 9 bases map to TRBD2. V lost 4 bases and J lost 9; bases outside the gene matches: 12. The CDR3 totals 15 residues. The germline V gene encodes CDR1 LGHDT and CDR2 YNNKEL (reference sequence).

CDR3 DNA: TGTGCCAGCAGCTTGGACTGGACTAGCGTCGGCTACGAGCAGTACTTC. Translation: CASSLDWTSVGYEQYF. The V call is TRBV5-6, the J call TRBJ2-7, with 9 bases matching TRBD2. The V gene's germline CDR1 is SGHDT and CDR2 YYEEEE. Unmatched junction bases numbered 7, after V lost 0 bases and J lost 3 bases. The CDR3 consists of 16 residues.

The chain has TRBV15 and TRBJ1-2, with D maybe TRBD1 (5 bases). Trimming took off 0 bases at V and 1 base at J, with 12 bases between the two ends. The CDR3 sequence is 16 residues long. Germline CDR1 LNHNV, CDR2 YYDKDF (reference sequence). CDR3 nucleotide sequence: TGTGCCACCAGCAGAGATTGGGACTTTGATAACTATGGCTACACCTTC. It codes for CATSRDWDFDNYGYTF.

The genes are TRBV2 and TRBJ1-1; D unresolved. From germline, CDR1 is SNHLY and CDR2 FYNNEI. V was shortened by 5 bases and J by 3 bases, with 7 bases between the two germline ends. CDR3 length equals 12 residues. The CDR3 sequence: CASSSRDTEAFF. The CDR3 DNA reads as TGTGCCAGCAGTTCGCGGGACACTGAAGCTTTCTTT. Together with reference TRBV2 and TRBJ1-1, the CDR3 gives the full variable domain: EPEVTQTPSHQVTQMGQEVILRCVPISNHLYFYWYRQILGQKVEFLVSFYNNEISEKSEIFDDQFSVERPDGSNFTLKIRSTKLEDSAMYFCASSSRDTEAFFGQGTRLTVV.

The rearrangement joins TRBV5-6 to TRBJ1-5; tentatively, D is TRBD1 (6 bases). CDR1 is SGHDT, CDR2 YYEEEE, per germline. V lost 4 bases and J 5 bases, leaving 7 bases between the germline ends. The CDR3 loop spans 12 amino acids. DNA for the CDR3: TGTGCCAGCAGCCACAGGGATCAGCCCCAGCATTTT. This translates into CASSHRDQPQHF. The full variable domain, completed using reference TRBV5-6 and TRBJ1-5, is DAGVTQSPTHLIKTRGQQVTLRCSPKSGHDTVSWYQQALGQGPQFIFQYYEEEERQRGNFPDRFSGHQFPNYSSELNVNALLLGDSALYLCASSHRDQPQHFGDGTRLSIL.

The J gene is TRBJ2-1, the V gene TRBV25-1, with TRBD2 matching 9 bases. Germline V gives CDR1 MGHDK, CDR2 SYGVNS. With 5 bases clipped from V and 4 bases from J, the junction kept 9 bases outside the gene matches. The CDR3 has 16 amino acids. The CDR3 loop reads CASSTYSGRAYNEQFF. CDR3 nucleotides: TGTGCCAGCAGTACCTATAGCGGGAGAGCGTACAATGAGCAGTTCTTC.

The V gene is TRBV12-3 or TRBV12-4, the J gene TRBJ1-1, with D unclear. V was cut by 2 bases and J by 5 bases, with 9 bases left in between. The CDR3 has 13 residues. CDR3 bases: TGTGCCAGCAGTTTAAGAGATGAGACTGAAGCTTTCTTT. Protein product: CASSLRDETEAFF.

This chain links TRBV6-5 with TRBJ2-3; tentative D call: TRBD2 (5 bases). The CDR3 length is 13 residues. Germline V lookup: CDR1 MNHEY, CDR2 SVGAGI. Trimming left V 7 bases short and J 7 bases short, with 15 bases between. CDR3 protein: CASNPGIPNTQYF. The CDR3 bases are TGTGCCAGCAACCCCGGGATACCAAATACGCAGTATTTT.

J is TRBJ2-3 and V is TRBV24-1, with D perhaps matching TRBD1 (5 bases). CDR1 is KGHDR and CDR2 is SFDVKD in the germline V gene. Trimming took off 4 bases at V and 1 base at J, with 8 bases between the two ends. The CDR3 is made up of 14 amino acids. The CDR3 region is CATSEGRGTDTQYF. The CDR3 bases are TGTGCCACCAGTGAGGGCAGGGGCACAGATACGCAGTATTTT.

This chain joins TRBV27 and TRBJ1-5; D not resolved. The V gene's germline CDR1 is MNHEY and CDR2 SMNVEV (reference sequence). Trimming cost V 2 bases and J 4 bases, with 9 bases left between them. This CDR3 spans 14 amino acids. CDR3 nucleotide sequence: TGTGCCAGCAGTTTAAATCGGGTTAATCAGCCCCAGCATTTT. Amino acids: CASSLNRVNQPQHF.

V is TRBV28 and J is TRBJ2-7, with a tentative D call TRBD2 (6 bases). V was trimmed by 3 bases and J by 5 bases, leaving 17 bases between them. In germline, CDR1 is MDHEN, CDR2 SYDVKM. The CDR3 has 15 amino acids. The CDR3 here is CASSLTQGGWHEQYF. As DNA, the CDR3 is TGTGCCAGCAGTTTGACGCAGGGAGGATGGCACGAGCAGTACTTC.

V is TRBV7-9 and J is TRBJ1-4; 8 bases are a match to TRBD1. The CDR3 consists of 16 residues. The V gene end was trimmed by 7 bases and the J gene end by 6 bases; junction bases not matched to a gene: 13. Germline V lookup: CDR1 SEHNR, CDR2 FQNEAQ (reference sequence). The CDR3 DNA sequence: TGTGCCAGCACTCCGACGGGGACAGGCCGGTATGAAAAACTGTTTTTT. Its translation: CASTPTGTGRYEKLFF. Looking up the rest from reference TRBV7-9 and TRBJ1-4 gives the full variable domain: DTGVSQNPRHKITKRGQNVTFRCDPISEHNRLYWYRQTLGQGPEFLTYFQNEAQLEKSRLLSDRFSAERPKGSFSTLEIQRTEQGDSAMYLCASTPTGTGRYEKLFFGSGTQLSVL.

This chain connects TRBV4-1 to TRBJ2-5, with TRBD2 identical over 8 bases. CDR3 length: 15 amino acids. Germline V gives CDR1 MGHRA, CDR2 YSYEKL. Trimming took 2 bases from V and 4 from J; bases not matched to a gene: 6. This CDR3 reads CASSQQGLEGETQYF. Written as DNA, the CDR3 is TGCGCCAGCAGCCAACAGGGACTAGAGGGAGAGACCCAGTACTTC.

This clone was picked up a small number of times. This chain connects TRBV5-1 to TRBJ2-5, with TRBD1 identical over 8 bases. Germline V gene lookup returns CDR1 SGHRS and CDR2 YFSETQ. The CDR3 contains 15 residues. With V trimmed by 0 bases and J by 5 bases, 6 bases remained unmatched. The CDR3 DNA reads as TGCGCCAGCAGCTTGGCCGGGACAGGCAGGGAGACCCAGTACTTC. This translates into CASSLAGTGRETQYF.

A few counts support this clone. The genes are TRBV2 and TRBJ1-1; maybe TRBD1 (5 bases). V was clipped by 1 base and J by 14 bases, with 17 bases between them. This CDR3 is built from 13 residues. CDR1 SNHLY and CDR2 FYNNEI come from the germline V gene. The CDR3 spells CASSEGINRLAFF. The CDR3 DNA reads as TGTGCCAGCAGTGAAGGAATTAACAGGTTGGCCTTCTTT.

The genes are TRBV28 and TRBJ2-1; TRBD1 matches 9 bases. The CDR3 extends over 14 amino acids. Per germline, CDR1 MDHEN and CDR2 SYDVKM. V shed 2 bases, J shed 9 bases, and the junction held 5 bases outside the gene matches. The CDR3: CASSLGDRAGEQFF. Here the CDR3 DNA reads TGTGCCAGCAGTTTAGGGGACAGGGCTGGTGAGCAGTTCTTC.

J is TRBJ1-1 and V is TRBV6-1; tentative D call: TRBD1 (6 bases). The germline V gene encodes CDR1 MNHNS and CDR2 SASEGT. This CDR3 has 15 amino acids. V was cut by 2 bases and J by 6 bases, with 16 bases left in between. CDR3 sequence: CASSEQGTHYSEAFF. The CDR3 nucleotides read TGTGCCAGCAGTGAACAGGGGACCCACTACTCTGAAGCTTTCTTT.

The chain combines TRBV25-1 with TRBJ1-4; D gene ambiguous. The V gene's germline CDR1 is MGHDK and CDR2 SYGVNS. The CDR3 runs to 14 residues. V lost 4 bases to trimming and J lost 5 bases, with 11 bases between them. The CDR3 region is CASSVHQSNEKLFF. The CDR3 DNA reads TGTGCCAGCAGTGTTCACCAGTCCAATGAAAAACTGTTTTTT. Using reference TRBV25-1 and TRBJ1-4 for the parts outside the CDR3, the full variable domain is EADIYQTPRYLVIGTGKKITLECSQTMGHDKMYWYQQDPGMELHLIHYSYGVNSTEKGDLSSESTVSRIRTEHFPLTLESARPSHTSQYLCASSVHQSNEKLFFGSGTQLSVL.

The J gene is TRBJ2-3, the V gene TRBV28; TRBD2 aligns across 7 bases. The CDR3 loop spans 15 amino acids. Germline V lookup: CDR1 MDHEN, CDR2 SYDVKM. V shed 5 bases, J shed 1 base, and the junction held 6 bases outside the gene matches. CDR3 loop: CASSDWGGRTDTQYF. Written as DNA, the CDR3 is TGTGCCAGCAGTGATTGGGGGGGACGCACAGATACGCAGTATTTT.

V is TRBV28 and J is TRBJ1-5; 7 bases are a match to TRBD1. CDR1 and CDR2 (germline): MDHEN, SYDVKM. The V segment lost 5 bases and the J segment 6 bases; nucleotides outside the gene matches: 13. CDR3 length equals 16 residues. The CDR3: CASSPNGQGVSQPQHF. The CDR3 DNA reads as TGTGCCAGCAGTCCGAACGGGCAGGGGGTTAGTCAGCCCCAGCATTTT.

This clone was detected only once. V gene TRBV12-1 combines with J gene TRBJ2-3; the table's TRBD1 call for D was not verified on the DNA. TRBV12-1 constitutes a pseudogene. The CDR3 length is 12 residues. The CDR3 sequence is CASSFRTDTQYF. The DNA of the CDR3 is TGTGCCAGCAGCTTCAGGACAGATACGCAGTATTTT.

The chain combines TRBV7-9 with TRBJ1-4; possible D gene TRBD1, 5 bases. CDR1 and CDR2 (germline): SEHNR, FQNEAQ (reference sequence). The CDR3 extends over 14 amino acids. Trimming took off 3 bases at V and 4 bases at J, with 9 bases between the two ends. CDR3 nucleotide sequence: TGTGCCAGCAGCTTCGGACAAAGTAATGAAAAACTGTTTTTT. Amino acids: CASSFGQSNEKLFF.

This clone was recorded only once. This chain connects TRBV6-2 or TRBV6-3 to TRBJ2-5, with D perhaps matching TRBD2 (6 bases). The germline gives CDR1 MNHEY, CDR2 SVGEGT. CDR3 length equals 17 residues. Trimming left V 0 bases short and J 3 bases short, with 17 bases between. The CDR3 sequence is CASSYSKDGRIEETQYF. The CDR3 DNA follows: TGTGCCAGCAGTTACTCGAAGGACGGGAGAATAGAAGAGACCCAGTACTTC.

As to this clone: One junction end does not reproduce the germline sequence, and a read error may be involved. Other DNA sequences in this specimen translate into the identical CDR3. This rearrangement joins TRBV19 to TRBJ2-3; no definite D call. CDR3 length: 13 residues. Germline V gene data show CDR1 as LNHDA and CDR2 as SQIVND (reference sequence). The DNA of the CDR3 is TGTGCCAGTAGTATAGTCTCGTCAGATACGCAATATTTT. Protein sequence: CASSIVSSDTQYF.

CDR3 loop: CASSYSWTSGRNEQFF. As DNA, the CDR3 is TGTGCCAGCAGTTACTCGTGGACTAGCGGGAGAAATGAGCAGTTCTTC. The V gene is TRBV6-6, the J gene TRBJ2-1; TRBD2 matches 13 bases. Germline CDR1 and CDR2: MNHNY and SVGAGI (reference sequence). The length of the CDR3 is 16 residues. V gave up 0 bases and J gave up 7 bases; unmatched junction bases: 3.

The V and J genes are TRBV4-3 and TRBJ2-4; D is undetermined. V was shortened by 2 bases and J by 1 base, with 9 bases between the two germline ends. The CDR3 consists of 15 residues. The germline gives CDR1 LGHNA, CDR2 YSLEER. The CDR3 sequence is CASSQNGAAKNIQYF. In DNA form, the CDR3 reads TGCGCCAGCAGCCAAAACGGTGCGGCCAAAAACATTCAGTACTTC.

The genes are TRBV7-9 and TRBJ2-7; possibly TRBD2 for D (5 bases). The V end was cut by 7 bases, the J end by 5 bases, with 18 bases between. Germline V gene data show CDR1 as SEHNR and CDR2 as FQNEAQ (reference sequence). This CDR3 comprises 14 residues. The CDR3 DNA is TGTGCCAGCAAGGCGGGCACGAGCGCCGACGAGCAGTACTTC. Translated, it gives CASKAGTSADEQYF.